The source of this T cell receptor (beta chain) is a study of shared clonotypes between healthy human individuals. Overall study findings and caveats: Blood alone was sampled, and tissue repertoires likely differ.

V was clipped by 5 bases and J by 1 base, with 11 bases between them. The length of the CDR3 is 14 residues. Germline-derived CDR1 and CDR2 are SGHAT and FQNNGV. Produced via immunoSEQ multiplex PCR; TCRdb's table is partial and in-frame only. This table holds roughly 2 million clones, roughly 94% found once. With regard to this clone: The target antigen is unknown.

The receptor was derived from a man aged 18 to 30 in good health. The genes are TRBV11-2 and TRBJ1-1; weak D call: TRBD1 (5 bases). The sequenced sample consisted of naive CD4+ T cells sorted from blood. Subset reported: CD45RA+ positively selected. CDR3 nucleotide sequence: TGTGCCAGCAGCCCATCTACAGGGAACACTGAAGCTTTCTTT. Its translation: CASSPSTGNTEAFF. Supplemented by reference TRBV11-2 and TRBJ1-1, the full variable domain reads EAGVAQSPRYKIIEKRQSVAFWCNPISGHATLYWYQQILGQGPKLLIQFQNNGVVDDSQLPKDRFSAERLKGVDSTLKIQPAKLEDSAVYLCASSPSTGNTEAFFGQGTRLTVV.